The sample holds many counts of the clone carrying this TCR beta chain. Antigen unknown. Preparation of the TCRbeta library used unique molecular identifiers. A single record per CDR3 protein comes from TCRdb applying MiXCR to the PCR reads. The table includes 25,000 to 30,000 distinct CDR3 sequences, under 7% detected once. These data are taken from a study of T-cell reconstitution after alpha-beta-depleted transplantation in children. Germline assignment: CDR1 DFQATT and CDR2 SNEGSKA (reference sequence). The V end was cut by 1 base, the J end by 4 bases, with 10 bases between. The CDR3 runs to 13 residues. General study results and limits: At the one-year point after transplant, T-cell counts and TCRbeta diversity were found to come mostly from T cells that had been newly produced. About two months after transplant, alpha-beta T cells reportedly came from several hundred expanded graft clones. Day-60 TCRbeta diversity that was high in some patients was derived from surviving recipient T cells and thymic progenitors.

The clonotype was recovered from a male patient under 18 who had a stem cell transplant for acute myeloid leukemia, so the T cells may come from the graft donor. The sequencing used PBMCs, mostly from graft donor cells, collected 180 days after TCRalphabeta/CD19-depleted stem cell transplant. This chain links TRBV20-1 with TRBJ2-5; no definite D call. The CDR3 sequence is CSARAAGRETQYF. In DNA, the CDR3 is TGCAGTGCTAGAGCGGCAGGTCGAGAGACCCAGTACTTC.